This TCR beta chain was recovered during a study of blood T cell repertoires in COVID-19. For the study at large: Collection of acute and convalescent COVID-19 samples took place in the United States, Italy and Spain. T cells, B-cell-depleted T cells, or PBMCs supplied cDNA or gDNA.

Germline CDR1 is WNHNN and CDR2 is SYGVQD (reference sequence). The CDR3 has 15 amino acids. The V and J ends lost 0 bases and 0 bases respectively, with 8 bases between them. Authors' analysis steps: Scientists estimated how many nucleated cells there were by amplifying reference gene primers. The assay was immunoSEQ multiplex PCR, and TCRdb's table has in-frame clones only and misses some. V and J calls plus clone size are reproduced from that table; the DNA served to infer D and trimming. The sample shows about 210,000 clones, approximately 85% of them seen only once. The sequenced material came from peripheral blood. The sequence came from a woman aged 50 to 65 with active or convalescent COVID-19. The chain couples TRBV10-1 to TRBJ2-5; no firm D call. CDR3 sequence (DNA): TGCGCCAGCAGTGAGTCTTTCTCGTACCAAGAGACCCAGTACTTC. Translated, it gives CASSESFSYQETQYF.